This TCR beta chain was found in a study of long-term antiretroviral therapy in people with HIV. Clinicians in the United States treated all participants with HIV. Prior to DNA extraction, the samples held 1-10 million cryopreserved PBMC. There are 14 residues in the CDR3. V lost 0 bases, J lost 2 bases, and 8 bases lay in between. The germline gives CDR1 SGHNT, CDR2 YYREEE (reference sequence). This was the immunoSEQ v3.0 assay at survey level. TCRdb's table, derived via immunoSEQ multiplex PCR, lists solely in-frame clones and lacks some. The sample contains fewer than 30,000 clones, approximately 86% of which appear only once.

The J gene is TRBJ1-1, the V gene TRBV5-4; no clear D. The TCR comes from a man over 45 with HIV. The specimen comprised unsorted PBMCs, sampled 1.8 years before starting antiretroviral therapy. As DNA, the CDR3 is TGTGCCAGCAGCTTGGACAGCCGAAACACTGAAGCTTTCTTT. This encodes CASSLDSRNTEAFF.